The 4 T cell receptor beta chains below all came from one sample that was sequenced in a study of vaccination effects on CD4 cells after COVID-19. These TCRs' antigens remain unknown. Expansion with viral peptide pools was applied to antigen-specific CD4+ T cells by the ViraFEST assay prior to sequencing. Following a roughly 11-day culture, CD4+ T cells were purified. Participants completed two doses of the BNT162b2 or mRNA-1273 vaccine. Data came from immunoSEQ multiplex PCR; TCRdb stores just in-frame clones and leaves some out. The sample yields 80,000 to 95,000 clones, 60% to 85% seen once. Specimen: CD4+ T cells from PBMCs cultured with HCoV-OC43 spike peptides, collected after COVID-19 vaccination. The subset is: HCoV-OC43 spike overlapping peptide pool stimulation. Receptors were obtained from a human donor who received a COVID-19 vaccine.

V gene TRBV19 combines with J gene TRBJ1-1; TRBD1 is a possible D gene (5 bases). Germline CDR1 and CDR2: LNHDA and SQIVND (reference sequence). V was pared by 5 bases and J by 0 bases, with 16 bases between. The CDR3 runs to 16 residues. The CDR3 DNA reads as TGTGCCAGTAGTGGGGGTTGGAGGCAGTTGAACACTGAAGCTTTCTTT. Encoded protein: CASSGGWRQLNTEAFF. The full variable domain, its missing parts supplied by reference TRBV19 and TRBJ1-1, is DGGITQSPKYLFRKEGQNVTLSCEQNLNHDAMYWYRQDPGQGLRLIYYSQIVNDFQKGDIAEGYSVSREKKESFPLTVTSAQKNPTAFYLCASSGGWRQLNTEAFFGQGTRLTVV.

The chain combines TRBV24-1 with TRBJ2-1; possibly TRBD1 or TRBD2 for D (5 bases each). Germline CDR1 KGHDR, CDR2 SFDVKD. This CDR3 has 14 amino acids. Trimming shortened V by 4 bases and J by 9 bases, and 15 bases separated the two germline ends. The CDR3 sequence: CATSEPGRKAEQFF. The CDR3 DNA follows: TGTGCCACCAGTGAGCCGGGACGGAAGGCTGAGCAGTTCTTC.

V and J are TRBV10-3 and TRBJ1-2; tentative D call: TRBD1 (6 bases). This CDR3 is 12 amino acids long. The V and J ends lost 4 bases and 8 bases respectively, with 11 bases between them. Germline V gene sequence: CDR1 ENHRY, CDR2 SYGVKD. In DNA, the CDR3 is TGTGCCATCAGTGCGGATGACAGGGGCTACACCTTC. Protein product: CAISADDRGYTF.

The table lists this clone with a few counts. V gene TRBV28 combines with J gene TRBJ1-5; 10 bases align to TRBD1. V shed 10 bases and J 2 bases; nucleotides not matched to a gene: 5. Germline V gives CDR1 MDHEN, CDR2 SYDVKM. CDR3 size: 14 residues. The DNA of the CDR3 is TGTGCCACCCGACAGGGGGCCGGCAATCAGCCCCAGCATTTT. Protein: CATRQGAGNQPQHF.